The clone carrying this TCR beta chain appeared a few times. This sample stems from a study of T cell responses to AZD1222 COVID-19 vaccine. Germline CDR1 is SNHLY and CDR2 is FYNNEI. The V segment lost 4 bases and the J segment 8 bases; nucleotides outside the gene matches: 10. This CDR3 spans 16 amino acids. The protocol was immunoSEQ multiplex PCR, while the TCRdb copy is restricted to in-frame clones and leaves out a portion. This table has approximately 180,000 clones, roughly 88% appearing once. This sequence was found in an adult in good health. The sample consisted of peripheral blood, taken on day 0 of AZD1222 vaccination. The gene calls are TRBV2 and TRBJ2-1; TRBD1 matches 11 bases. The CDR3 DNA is TGTGCCAGCAGTGGGACAGGGGGCCAGAATGAGTATGAGCAGTTCTTC. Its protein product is CASSGTGGQNEYEQFF.